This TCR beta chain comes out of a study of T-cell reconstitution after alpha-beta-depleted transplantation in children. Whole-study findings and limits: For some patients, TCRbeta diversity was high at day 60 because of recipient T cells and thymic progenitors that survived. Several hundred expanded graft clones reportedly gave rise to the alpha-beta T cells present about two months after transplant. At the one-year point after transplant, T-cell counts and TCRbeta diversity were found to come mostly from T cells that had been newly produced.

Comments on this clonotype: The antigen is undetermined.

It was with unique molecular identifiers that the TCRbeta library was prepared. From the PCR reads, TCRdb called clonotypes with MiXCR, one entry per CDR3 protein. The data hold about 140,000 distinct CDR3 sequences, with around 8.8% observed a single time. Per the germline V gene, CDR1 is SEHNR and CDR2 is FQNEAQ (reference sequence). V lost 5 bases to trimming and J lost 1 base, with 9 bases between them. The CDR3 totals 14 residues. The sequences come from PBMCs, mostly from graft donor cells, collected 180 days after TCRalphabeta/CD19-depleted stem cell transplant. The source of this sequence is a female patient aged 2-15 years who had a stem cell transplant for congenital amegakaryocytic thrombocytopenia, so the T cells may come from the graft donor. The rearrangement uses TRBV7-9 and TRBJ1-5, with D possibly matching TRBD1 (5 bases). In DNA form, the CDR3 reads TGTGCCAGCAGCCGAGGGGAAAGCAATCAGCCCCAGCATTTT. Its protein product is CASSRGESNQPQHF.